This is a list of T cell receptor beta chains from one sample in a study of blood T cell repertoires in COVID-19. Data came from immunoSEQ multiplex PCR; TCRdb stores just in-frame clones and leaves some out. Of about 160,000 clones listed, roughly 80% were seen once; the top ten hold nearly 3.5%. The sample consisted of PBMCs or T cells enriched from blood (not recorded which). The receptors originated from a woman aged 60 to 75 who had recovered from COVID-19. Both conserved end residues are part of each CDR3. D genes are given only for firm matches. Clone size is given for some rows only: seen once, a few or many times, or a class if the clone is expanded.

j_call	clone_size	v_call	d_call	cdr3_aa	cdr3_nt
TRBJ2-1	.	TRBV6-5	.	CASSYRQDNEQFF	TGTGCCAGCAGTTACAGACAGGACAATGAGCAGTTCTTC
TRBJ2-7	.	TRBV6-5	TRBD2	CASSQTSGGSYEQYF	TGTGCCAGCAGTCAAACTAGCGGGGGCTCCTACGAGCAGTACTTC
TRBJ2-7	.	TRBV7-9	.	CASSSRWSDEQYF	TGTGCCAGCAGCTCCCGTTGGAGCGACGAGCAGTACTTC
TRBJ2-1	.	TRBV7-9	TRBD1	CASSWKGTGLYNEQFF	TGTGCCAGCAGCTGGAAGGGGACAGGACTTTACAATGAGCAGTTCTTC
TRBJ1-6	.	TRBV10-2	.	CASNGAGLDSPLHF	TGCGCCAGCAATGGGGCTGGCTTAGATTCACCCCTCCACTTT
TRBJ1-1	.	TRBV5-4	.	CASSFTGRAEAFF	TGTGCCAGCAGCTTTACAGGGCGTGCTGAAGCTTTCTTT
TRBJ2-7	once	TRBV15	.	CATSSGTTGLTYEQYF	TGTGCCACCAGCAGCGGAACGACAGGACTCACCTACGAGCAGTACTTC
TRBJ1-2	.	TRBV10-3	TRBD1	CAISETGDGYTF	TGTGCCATCAGTGAGACAGGGGATGGCTACACCTTC
TRBJ1-2	.	TRBV27	TRBD1	CASSLNSDRVYGYTF	TGTGCCAGCAGTCTCAACTCCGACAGGGTCTATGGCTACACCTTC
TRBJ1-6	.	TRBV2	.	CAISMRNSPLHF	TGTGCCATAAGTATGAGGAATTCACCCCTCCACTTT
TRBJ2-7	.	TRBV6-5	TRBD1	CASSYSRTGGGEQYF	TGTGCCAGCAGTTACTCTAGGACAGGGGGGGGCGAGCAGTACTTC
TRBJ2-7	.	TRBV5-1	TRBD2	CASSWTSRTYEQYF	TGCGCCAGCAGCTGGACTAGCCGAACCTACGAGCAGTACTTC
TRBJ1-3	.	TRBV14	.	CASSQRQDSGNTIYF	TGTGCCAGCAGCCAACGACAGGACTCTGGAAACACCATATATTTT
TRBJ1-2	.	TRBV5-4	.	CASRSSGWAYGYTF	TGTGCCAGCAGGAGTTCAGGGTGGGCCTATGGCTACACCTTC
TRBJ2-5	.	TRBV10-3	TRBD1	CAIRDRGETQYF	TGTGCCATCAGGGACAGGGGAGAGACCCAGTACTTC
TRBJ2-7	.	TRBV2	.	CASSGQGIEQYF	TGTGCCAGCAGTGGTCAGGGCATCGAGCAGTACTTC
TRBJ2-7	.	TRBV6-5	.	CASTSHRALPYEQYF	TGTGCCAGCACTTCACACAGGGCCCTTCCTTACGAGCAGTACTTC
TRBJ2-1	.	TRBV2	TRBD2	CASRGTSGAVYNEQFF	TGTGCCAGCAGGGGGACTAGCGGGGCGGTCTACAATGAGCAGTTCTTC
TRBJ1-4	.	TRBV15	TRBD1	CATSKDRGTEKLFF	TGTGCCACCAGCAAGGACAGGGGGACTGAAAAACTGTTTTTT
TRBJ2-6	.	TRBV7-2	.	CASSLAASGANVLTF	TGTGCCAGCAGCTTAGCCGCTAGTGGGGCCAACGTCCTGACTTTC
TRBJ1-2	.	TRBV2	.	CASSLRVYGYTF	TGTGCCAGCAGTCTTCGGGTGTATGGCTACACCTTC
TRBJ1-4	.	TRBV5-5	TRBD1	CASTKTGFREKLFF	TGTGCCAGCACCAAGACAGGGTTCCGTGAAAAACTGTTTTTT
TRBJ2-5	.	TRBV4-1	TRBD2	CASSPLGSGGPGGETQYF	TGCGCCAGCAGCCCCCTTGGGAGCGGGGGGCCCGGGGGAGAGACCCAGTACTTC
TRBJ1-3	.	TRBV24-1	TRBD1	CATSDGGTGARNTIYF	TGTGCCACCAGTGATGGTGGGACAGGGGCAAGAAACACCATATATTTT
TRBJ2-2	.	TRBV7-6	TRBD2	CASSPTGGPNTGELFF	TGTGCCAGCAGTCCTACGGGGGGGCCGAACACCGGGGAGCTGTTTTTT
TRBJ1-5	.	TRBV18	TRBD1	CASSTRQGEPQHF	TGTGCCAGCTCAACTCGACAGGGAGAGCCCCAGCATTTT
TRBJ1-5	.	TRBV7-2	.	CASSFWGDRNQPQHF	TGTGCCAGCAGCTTTTGGGGGGACCGCAATCAGCCCCAGCATTTT
TRBJ2-7	.	TRBV19	.	CASSPKTGRYEQYF	TGTGCCAGTAGTCCCAAGACAGGGAGGTACGAGCAGTACTTC
TRBJ2-7	.	TRBV4-1	TRBD2	CASSQGGTSAYEQYF	TGCGCCAGCAGCCAAGGGGGAACTAGCGCCTACGAGCAGTACTTC
TRBJ1-2	few	TRBV7-2	.	CASSLDKGSYGYTF	TGTGCCAGCAGCTTGGACAAGGGCTCCTATGGCTACACCTTC
TRBJ1-1	.	TRBV4-2	.	CASSQEVGAGTEAFF	TGTGCCAGCAGCCAAGAAGTGGGGGCGGGCACTGAAGCTTTCTTT
TRBJ1-1	.	TRBV2	.	CASSESASFNTEAFF	TGTGCCAGCAGTGAATCGGCTAGTTTCAACACTGAAGCTTTCTTT
TRBJ1-2	.	TRBV11-2	.	CASSLLERSGYTF	TGTGCCAGCAGCTTATTGGAGCGCAGCGGCTACACCTTC
TRBJ1-3	.	TRBV30	.	CAWSGQLGSGNTIYF	TGTGCCTGGAGTGGACAGCTGGGCTCTGGAAACACCATATATTTT
TRBJ1-2	.	TRBV18	TRBD1	CASSPPGQGASYTF	TGTGCCAGCTCACCACCGGGACAGGGGGCGAGCTACACCTTC
TRBJ1-5	once	TRBV2	.	CASRDQGHSNQPQHF	TGTGCCAGCAGAGACCAGGGCCATAGCAATCAGCCCCAGCATTTT
TRBJ1-1	.	TRBV19	TRBD1	CATRQGETEAFF	TGTGCCACGAGACAGGGAGAGACTGAAGCTTTCTTT
TRBJ2-3	.	TRBV20-1	.	CSARLADTQYF	TGCAGTGCTAGACTAGCGGATACGCAGTATTTT
TRBJ2-7	few	TRBV5-1	.	CASSSSRGLGYEQYF	TGCGCCAGCAGCTCTAGCCGTGGCTTAGGGTACGAGCAGTACTTC
TRBJ2-4	.	TRBV9	TRBD2	CASSPGTSPNIQYF	TGTGCCAGCAGCCCGGGGACTAGTCCCAACATTCAGTACTTC
TRBJ1-3	.	TRBV25-1	.	CASTEPREGGNTIYF	TGTGCCAGCACCGAACCCAGGGAAGGCGGAAACACCATATATTTT
TRBJ2-2	.	TRBV10-1	.	CASSDSGGELFF	TGCGCCAGCAGTGACTCGGGCGGGGAGCTGTTTTTT
TRBJ2-3	.	TRBV7-2	.	CASSPLTVGTQYF	TGTGCCAGCAGCCCTTTAACGGTCGGTACGCAGTATTTT
TRBJ2-1	few	TRBV4-1	TRBD1	CASSQAGDRGPRNNEQFF	TGCGCCAGCAGCCAAGCGGGGGACAGGGGGCCGAGGAACAATGAGCAGTTCTTC
TRBJ1-5	.	TRBV25-1	.	CASSEYSWTDPNQPQHF	TGTGCCAGCAGTGAATACAGTTGGACAGACCCCAATCAGCCCCAGCATTTT